This TCR beta chain came from a study of patients and donors after allogeneic stem cell transplantation. Between the trimmed V and J ends, which lost 7 bases and 0 bases, there was a span of 12 bases. The CDR3 totals 14 residues. Germline V CDR1 and CDR2: MNHEY, SVGAGI. TCRdb re-analysed the RT-PCR reads in MiXCR, keeping a single row per CDR3 protein. The data contain about 200,000 distinct CDR3 sequences, 35% to 45% of them singletons. The clonotype comes from a human donor who was either an allogeneic HSCT recipient or a stem cell or donor lymphocyte infusion donor (not recorded which). It is not recorded whose cells these are; they may come from a transplant donor. Sequenced material: blood, either unsorted or a sorted T cell fraction (not recorded which). The chain is built from TRBV6-5 and TRBJ1-1; D gene ambiguous. The CDR3 sequence: CASKPQSMNTEAFF. CDR3 in DNA: TGTGCCAGCAAACCACAGAGCATGAACACTGAAGCTTTCTTT.